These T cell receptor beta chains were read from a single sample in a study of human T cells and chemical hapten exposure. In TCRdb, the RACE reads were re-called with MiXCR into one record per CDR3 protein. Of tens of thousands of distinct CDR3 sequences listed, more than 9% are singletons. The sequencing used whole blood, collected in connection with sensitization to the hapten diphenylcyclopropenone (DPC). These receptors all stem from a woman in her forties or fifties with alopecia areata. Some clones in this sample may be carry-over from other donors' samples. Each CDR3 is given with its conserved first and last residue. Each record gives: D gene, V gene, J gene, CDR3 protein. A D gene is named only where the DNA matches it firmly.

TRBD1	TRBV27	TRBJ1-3	CATGQLSGNTIYF
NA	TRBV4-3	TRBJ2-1	CASSQKGGTYNEQFF
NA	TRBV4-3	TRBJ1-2	CASSQEGPQPLYGYTF
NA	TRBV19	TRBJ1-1	CASSSTGSVNTEAFF
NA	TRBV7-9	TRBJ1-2	CASSLATPNYGYTF
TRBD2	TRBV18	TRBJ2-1	CASSPSTTSGLAEQFF
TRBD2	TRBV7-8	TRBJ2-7	CASSFVSSGSTFYEQYF
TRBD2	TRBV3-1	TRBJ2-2	CASSPGLAGAGELFF
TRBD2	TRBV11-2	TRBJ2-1	CASRGLAINEQFF
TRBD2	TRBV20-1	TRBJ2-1	CSARDPRSGRVNEQFF
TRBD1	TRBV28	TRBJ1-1	CASSFPGDSSTEAFF
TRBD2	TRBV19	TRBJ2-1	CASSIELAGYNEQFF
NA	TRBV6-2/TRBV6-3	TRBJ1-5	CASSYSHRLNNQPQHF
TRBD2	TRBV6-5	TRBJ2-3	CASSVAGDTDTQYF
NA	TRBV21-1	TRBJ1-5	CASSRRTGDQPQHF
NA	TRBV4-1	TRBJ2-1	CASSRTGTPTNYNEQFF
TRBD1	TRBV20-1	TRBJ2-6	CSAGGQGAGYGANVLTF
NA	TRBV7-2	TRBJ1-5	CASSPIQGSYQPQHF
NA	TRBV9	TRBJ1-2	CASSVEDSGGYGYTF
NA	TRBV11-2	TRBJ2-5	CASSFRAVGQETQYF
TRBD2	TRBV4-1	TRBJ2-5	CASSQLLAVETQYF
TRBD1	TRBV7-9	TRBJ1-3	CASSLGQGAQGNTIYF
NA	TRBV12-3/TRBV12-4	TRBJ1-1	CASTFRSEAFF
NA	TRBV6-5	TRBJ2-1	CASSYWGNYNEQFF
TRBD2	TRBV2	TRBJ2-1	CASSQVHGLAGETEQFF
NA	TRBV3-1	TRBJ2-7	CASSQNRHPSYEQYF
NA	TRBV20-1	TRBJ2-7	CSAGFAGRYEQYF
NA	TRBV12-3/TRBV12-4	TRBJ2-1	CASSFQGNEQFF
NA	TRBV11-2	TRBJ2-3	CASSLDLGGLSTDTQYF
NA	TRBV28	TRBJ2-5	CASSSSSETQYF
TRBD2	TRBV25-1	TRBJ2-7	CASSEYTSGSAYSYEQYF
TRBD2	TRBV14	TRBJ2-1	CASSSRLAGVRVGSYNEQFF
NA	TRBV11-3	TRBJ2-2	CASSLDFASNTGELFF
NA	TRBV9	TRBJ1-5	CASSKGQKANQPQHF
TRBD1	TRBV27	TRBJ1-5	CASSQSTGGDQPQHF
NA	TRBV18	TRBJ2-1	CASSLQTARTNNEQFF
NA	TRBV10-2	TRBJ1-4	CASREQGGNEKLFF
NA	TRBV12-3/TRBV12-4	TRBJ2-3	CASTRGLGSTDTQYF
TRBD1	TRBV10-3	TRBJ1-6	CAISDQGEVGASPLHF
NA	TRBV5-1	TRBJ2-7	CASSLGPNSYEQYF
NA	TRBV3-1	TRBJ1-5	CASSLLGNQPQHF
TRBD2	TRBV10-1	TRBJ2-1	CASSVASGTSSYNEQFF
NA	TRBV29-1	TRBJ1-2	CSARTDNYGYTF